This T cell receptor (beta chain) was found in a study of blood T cells in healthy people across ages. Overall study results and limits: A roughly linear age-dependent decrease characterized TCR beta diversity per million T cells.

V gave up 7 bases and J gave up 7 bases; unmatched junction bases: 9. The CDR3 covers 14 residues. Germline values: CDR1 MNHNS, CDR2 SASEGT. A note on this clonotype: Its antigen is as yet unknown.

The second PCR ran about 6 to 12 cycles with a sample-barcoded 5' primer and J-beta primers. TCRdb processed the 5' RACE reads anew with MiXCR; each CDR3 protein has one entry. In the table there are some 1.4 million distinct CDR3 sequences, roughly 40% of which are singletons. The chain recombines TRBV6-1 with TRBJ2-1; 8 bases fit TRBD2. Sequencing was carried out using blood. This TCR derives from a woman between 18 and 29 years old in good health. CDR3 coding DNA: TGTGCCAGCACAAGGCCTAGCGGGCGGAATGAGCAGTTCTTC. As protein: CASTRPSGRNEQFF.